These 20 T cell receptor beta chains were sequenced from one sample in a study of shared clonotypes between healthy human individuals. Naive CD8 cells lacked CD45RO, underwent positive selection for CCR7 and left out terminally differentiated effector memory CD45RA+ cells. Data came from immunoSEQ multiplex PCR; TCRdb stores just in-frame clones and leaves some out. The data hold some 2 million clones, with approximately 95% observed a single time. The sequenced sample consisted of naive CD8+ T cells sorted from blood. The receptor source for this set is a man aged 18 to 35 in good health.

The chain is built from TRBV28 and TRBJ1-3; TRBD1 matches 9 bases. V shed 2 bases and J 2 bases; nucleotides not matched to a gene: 10. The CDR3 loop spans 18 amino acids. Germline V gene data show CDR1 as MDHEN and CDR2 as SYDVKM. This chain's CDR3 is CASSLTGGVYLAGNTIYF. DNA of the CDR3: TGTGCCAGCAGTTTAACAGGGGGCGTATATCTTGCTGGAAACACCATATATTTT. The full variable domain, rest sourced from reference TRBV28 and TRBJ1-3, is DVKVTQSSRYLVKRTGEKVFLECVQDMDHENMFWYRQDPGLGLRLIYFSYDVKMKEKGDIPEGYSVSREKKERFSLILESASTNQTSMYLCASSLTGGVYLAGNTIYFGEGSWLTVV.

The chain has TRBV5-1 and TRBJ2-2; perhaps TRBD2 as D (5 bases). The V and J ends lost 1 base and 1 base respectively, with 8 bases between them. The CDR3 totals 15 residues. Germline CDR1 and CDR2: SGHRS and YFSETQ. CDR3 DNA sequence: TGCGCCAGCAGCTTGACCGGGGTGAACACCGGGGAGCTGTTTTTT. Protein product: CASSLTGVNTGELFF.

The chain employs TRBV10-1 and TRBJ2-3; 11 bases are a match to TRBD1. This CDR3 spans 17 amino acids. Germline assignment: CDR1 WNHNN and CDR2 SYGVQD (reference sequence). The trim removed 1 base at V and 3 bases at J, leaving 6 bases unmatched. As DNA, the CDR3 is TGCGCCAGCAGTGAGTGGGGACAGGGGGAACCAACAGATACGCAGTATTTT. Translation gives CASSEWGQGEPTDTQYF.

This sequence joins TRBV4-1 and TRBJ2-5; no definite D call. The V and J ends lost 1 base and 2 bases respectively, with 23 bases between them. CDR1 is MGHRA and CDR2 is YSYEKL in the germline V gene. CDR3 length equals 19 residues. In DNA form, the CDR3 reads TGCGCCAGCAGCCAAGTCCCAGCAGCCAACCTAGGCTTTCAAGAGACCCAGTACTTC. Its translation is CASSQVPAANLGFQETQYF.

CDR3 sequence: CASSQIEDRVDEKLFF. The CDR3 bases are TGCGCCAGCAGCCAGATAGAGGACAGGGTGGATGAAAAACTGTTTTTT. This sequence joins TRBV4-1 and TRBJ1-4; TRBD1 aligns across 8 bases. Germline assignment: CDR1 MGHRA and CDR2 YSYEKL. Trimming at V came to 3 bases and at J to 6 bases, leaving 9 bases not matched to a gene. The CDR3 covers 16 residues.

The chain couples TRBV4-1 to TRBJ2-5; 7 bases fit TRBD2. The CDR3 runs 14 residues. Per germline, CDR1 MGHRA and CDR2 YSYEKL. V dropped 4 bases and J dropped 5; count of bases not matched to a gene: 7. For the CDR3, the DNA is TGCGCCAGCAGCCCCGGACTAGTAGTGGAGACCCAGTACTTC. Amino acids: CASSPGLVVETQYF.

As concerns this clone: The same CDR3 also results from other DNA sequences found in this sample. The chain employs TRBV5-1 and TRBJ2-3; D is undetermined. CDR3 length: 14 amino acids. Trimming cost V 0 bases and J 0 bases, with 5 bases left between them. Germline CDR1 reads SGHRS; CDR2 reads YFSETQ. CDR3 in DNA: TGCGCCAGCAGCTTGGCAGGAAGCACAGATACGCAGTATTTT. Residues: CASSLAGSTDTQYF.

In regard to this clone: The sample has other DNA sequences that encode this CDR3 too. The rearrangement links TRBV5-8 to TRBJ1-6, with D uncertain. The germline CDR1 and CDR2 sequences are SGHTS and YDEGEE. This CDR3 has 12 amino acids. Trimming removed 2 bases from V and 7 bases from J, with 4 bases in between. For the CDR3, the DNA is TGTGCCAGCAGCTTAGGAAATTCACCCCTCCACTTT. Residues: CASSLGNSPLHF.

The V call is TRBV10-1, the J call TRBJ2-7; TRBD1 is a possible D gene (5 bases). Germline lookup yields CDR1 WNHNN and CDR2 SYGVQD (reference sequence). The CDR3 loop spans 13 amino acids. Between the trimmed V and J ends, which lost 4 bases and 2 bases, there was a span of 9 bases. The CDR3 DNA follows: TGCGCCAGCAGTGCAGGGCCGGCCTACGAGCAGTACTTC. Translation: CASSAGPAYEQYF.

This rearrangement joins TRBV27 to TRBJ1-3, with 9 bases that match TRBD1. Germline V gene lookup returns CDR1 MNHEY and CDR2 SMNVEV (reference sequence). There are 20 residues in the CDR3. The junction had 17 bases not matched to a gene; V was cut back by 3 bases and J by 2 bases. The CDR3 is CASSLESPRNHRGPGNTIYF. The DNA of the CDR3 is TGTGCCAGCAGTTTGGAATCCCCCCGAAATCACAGGGGGCCTGGAAACACCATATATTTT.

The chain couples TRBV4-1 to TRBJ2-3, with 10 bases identical to TRBD1. V was pared by 4 bases and J by 1 base, with 8 bases of the junction left unmatched. The CDR3 spans 17 residues. Germline CDR1 reads MGHRA; CDR2 reads YSYEKL. DNA for the CDR3: TGCGCCAGCAGCCGTAGGACAGGGGGAATTGGCACAGATACGCAGTATTTT. It translates to CASSRRTGGIGTDTQYF.

The chain joins TRBV9 to TRBJ1-1, with a possible D match to TRBD1 (5 bases). CDR1 and CDR2 (germline): SGDLS, YYNGEE. This CDR3 spans 14 amino acids. The V end was cut by 2 bases, the J end by 10 bases, with 18 bases between. DNA for the CDR3: TGTGCCAGCAGCGTCGGGACCTCTCGGGGGGGAGCTTTCTTT. It specifies CASSVGTSRGGAFF.

The V and J genes are TRBV9 and TRBJ2-1, with D hard to call. Looked up from germline, CDR1 is SGDLS and CDR2 is YYNGEE. Trimming shortened V by 3 bases and J by 0 bases, and 4 bases separated the two germline ends. This CDR3 has 13 residues. CDR3 amino acids: CASSEYSYNEQFF. The CDR3, as DNA: TGTGCCAGCAGCGAGTACTCCTACAATGAGCAGTTCTTC.

The chain links TRBV9 to TRBJ1-4; 7 bases align to TRBD1. V lost 4 bases, J lost 7 bases, and 10 bases stayed unmatched. Germline V gives CDR1 SGDLS, CDR2 YYNGEE. The CDR3 extends over 15 amino acids. The CDR3 protein is CASSPRQGGGEKLFF. The CDR3 coding sequence is TGTGCCAGCAGCCCTAGACAGGGAGGGGGTGAAAAACTGTTTTTT.

The chain links TRBV7-9 to TRBJ1-1, with 7 nucleotides matching TRBD1. The CDR3 is made up of 15 amino acids. Germline V gene lookup returns CDR1 SEHNR and CDR2 FQNEAQ (reference sequence). V trimming: 0 bases; J trimming: 1 base; junction bases outside the gene matches: 2. CDR3 in DNA: TGTGCCAGCAGCTTAGCGACAGGGAAGAACACTGAAGCTTTCTTT. This gives the protein CASSLATGKNTEAFF.

The chain has TRBV7-9 and TRBJ2-7, with 7 bases identical to TRBD1. The CDR3 is made up of 12 amino acids. Germline CDR1 SEHNR, CDR2 FQNEAQ (reference sequence). V shed 5 bases, J shed 6 bases, and the junction held 4 bases outside the gene matches. The DNA for the CDR3 is TGTGCCAGCAGCCCCGACAGGGTCGAGCAGTACTTC. Its protein product is CASSPDRVEQYF.

This chain uses TRBV5-1 with TRBJ2-3; 7 bases agree with TRBD1. The CDR3 is 14 amino acids. The germline V gene has CDR1 SGHRS and CDR2 YFSETQ. V lost 4 bases and J lost 5; bases outside the gene matches: 7. The CDR3: CASSGPGQQDTQYF. The DNA for the CDR3 is TGCGCCAGCAGCGGACCGGGACAGCAAGATACGCAGTATTTT.

This clone occurred a few times. The sample holds other DNA sequences that translate to the same CDR3. The chain recombines TRBV6-5 with TRBJ2-7; TRBD1 agrees at 7 bases. The V segment lost 2 bases and the J segment 3 bases; nucleotides outside the gene matches: 1. Per the germline V gene, CDR1 is MNHEY and CDR2 is SVGAGI. This CDR3 comprises 13 residues. CDR3 DNA sequence: TGTGCCAGCAGTTACCGGGACAGCTACGAGCAGTACTTC. Protein: CASSYRDSYEQYF.

The chain is built from TRBV27 and TRBJ2-5; no reliable D call. Germline V gene lookup returns CDR1 MNHEY and CDR2 SMNVEV (reference sequence). Trimming shortened V by 5 bases and J by 0 bases, and 13 bases separated the two germline ends. The CDR3 extends over 15 amino acids. CDR3 region: CASSKKQLYQETQYF. The CDR3 coding sequence is TGTGCCAGCAGTAAAAAACAGTTGTACCAAGAGACCCAGTACTTC.

This chain links TRBV5-6 with TRBJ2-5; 8 positions match TRBD2. The V segment lost 0 bases and the J segment 3 bases; nucleotides outside the gene matches: 7. Germline values: CDR1 SGHDT, CDR2 YYEEEE. The CDR3 extends over 16 amino acids. CDR3 residues: CASSLGTSGGKETQYF. The CDR3 DNA sequence: TGTGCCAGCAGCTTGGGTACTAGCGGAGGAAAAGAGACCCAGTACTTC.